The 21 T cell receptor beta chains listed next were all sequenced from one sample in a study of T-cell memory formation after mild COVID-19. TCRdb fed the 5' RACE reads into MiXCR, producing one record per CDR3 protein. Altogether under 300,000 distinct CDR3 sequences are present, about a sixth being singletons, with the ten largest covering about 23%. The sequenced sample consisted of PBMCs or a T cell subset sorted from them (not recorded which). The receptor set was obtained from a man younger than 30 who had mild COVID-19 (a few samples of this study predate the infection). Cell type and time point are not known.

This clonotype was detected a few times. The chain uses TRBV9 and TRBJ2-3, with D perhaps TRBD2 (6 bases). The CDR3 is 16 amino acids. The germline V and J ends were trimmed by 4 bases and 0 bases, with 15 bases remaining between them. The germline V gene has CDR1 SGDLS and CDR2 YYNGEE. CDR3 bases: TGTGCCAGCAGCACCCTAGGGACTGCTAGCACAGATACGCAGTATTTT. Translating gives CASSTLGTASTDTQYF.

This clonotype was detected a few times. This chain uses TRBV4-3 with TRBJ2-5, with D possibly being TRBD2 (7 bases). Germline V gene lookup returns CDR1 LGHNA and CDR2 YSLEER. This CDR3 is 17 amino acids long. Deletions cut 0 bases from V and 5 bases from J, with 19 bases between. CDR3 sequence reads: CASSQEVAGAGQETQYF. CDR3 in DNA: TGCGCCAGCAGCCAAGAAGTTGCGGGGGCGGGCCAGGAGACCCAGTACTTC.

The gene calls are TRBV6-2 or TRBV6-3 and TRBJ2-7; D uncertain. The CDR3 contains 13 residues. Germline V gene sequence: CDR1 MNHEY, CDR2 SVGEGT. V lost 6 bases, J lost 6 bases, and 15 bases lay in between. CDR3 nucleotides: TGTGCCAGCAGATACGGGCCACCATCCGAGCAGTACTTC. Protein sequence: CASRYGPPSEQYF.

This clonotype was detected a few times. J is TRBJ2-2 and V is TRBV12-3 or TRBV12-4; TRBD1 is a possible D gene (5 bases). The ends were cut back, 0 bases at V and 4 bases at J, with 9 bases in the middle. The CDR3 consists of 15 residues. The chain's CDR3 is CASSLAPGSTGELFF. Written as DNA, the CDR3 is TGTGCCAGCAGTTTAGCGCCAGGGTCCACCGGGGAGCTGTTTTTT.

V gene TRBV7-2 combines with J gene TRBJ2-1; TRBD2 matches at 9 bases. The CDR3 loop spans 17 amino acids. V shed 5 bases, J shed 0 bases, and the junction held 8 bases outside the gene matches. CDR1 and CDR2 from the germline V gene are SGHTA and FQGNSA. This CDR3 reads CASSQLSGSSSYNEQFF. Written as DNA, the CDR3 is TGTGCCAGCAGCCAGCTTAGCGGGAGCAGCTCCTACAATGAGCAGTTCTTC.

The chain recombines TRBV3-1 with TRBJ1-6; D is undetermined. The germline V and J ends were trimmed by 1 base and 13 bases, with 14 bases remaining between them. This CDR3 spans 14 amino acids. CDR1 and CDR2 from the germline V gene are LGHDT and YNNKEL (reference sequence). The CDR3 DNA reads TGTGCCAGCAGCCAAGTGGAATCAATAAATCCCCTCCACTTT. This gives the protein CASSQVESINPLHF.

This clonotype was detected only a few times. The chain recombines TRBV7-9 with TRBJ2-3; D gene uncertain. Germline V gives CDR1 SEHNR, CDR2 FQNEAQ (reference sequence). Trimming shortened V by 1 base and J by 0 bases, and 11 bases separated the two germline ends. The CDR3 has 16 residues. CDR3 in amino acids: CASSLDGFPSTDTQYF. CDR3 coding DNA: TGTGCCAGCAGCTTAGATGGTTTCCCCAGCACAGATACGCAGTATTTT.

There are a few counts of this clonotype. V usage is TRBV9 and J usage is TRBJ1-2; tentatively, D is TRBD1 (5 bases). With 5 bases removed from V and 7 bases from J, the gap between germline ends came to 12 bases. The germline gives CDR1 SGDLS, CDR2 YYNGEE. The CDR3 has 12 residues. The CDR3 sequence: CASSGAGSGYTF. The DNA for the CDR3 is TGTGCCAGCAGTGGGGCGGGTAGTGGCTACACCTTC.

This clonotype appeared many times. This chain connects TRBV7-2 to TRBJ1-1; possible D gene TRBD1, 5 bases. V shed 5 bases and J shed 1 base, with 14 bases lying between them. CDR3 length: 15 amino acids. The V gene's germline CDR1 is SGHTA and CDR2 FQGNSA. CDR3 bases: TGTGCCAGCAGCCTTACCGGGACTGCGAACACTGAAGCTTTCTTT. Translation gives CASSLTGTANTEAFF.

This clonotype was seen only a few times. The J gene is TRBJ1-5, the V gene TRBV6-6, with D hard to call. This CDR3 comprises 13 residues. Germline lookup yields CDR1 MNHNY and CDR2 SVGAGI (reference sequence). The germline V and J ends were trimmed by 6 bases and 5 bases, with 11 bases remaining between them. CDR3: CASSQGLDQPQHF. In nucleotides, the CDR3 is TGTGCCAGCAGCCAAGGCCTGGATCAGCCCCAGCATTTT.

In nucleotides, the CDR3 is TGTGCCAGCAGCTTCAAGCTTCTGGCGAGCACAGATACGCAGTATTTT. This translates into CASSFKLLASTDTQYF. The V call is TRBV7-2, the J call TRBJ2-3, with unresolved D. The germline V and J ends were trimmed by 3 bases and 0 bases, with 13 bases remaining between them. Germline values: CDR1 SGHTA, CDR2 FQGNSA. The CDR3 extends over 16 amino acids.

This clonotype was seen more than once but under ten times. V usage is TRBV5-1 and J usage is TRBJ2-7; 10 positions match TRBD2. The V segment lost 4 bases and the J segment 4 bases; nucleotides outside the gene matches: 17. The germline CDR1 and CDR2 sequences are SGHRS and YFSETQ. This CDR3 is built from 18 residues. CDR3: CASSHLTMTGTSDYEQYF. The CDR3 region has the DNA TGCGCCAGCAGCCACCTGACCATGACCGGGACTAGCGATTACGAGCAGTACTTC.

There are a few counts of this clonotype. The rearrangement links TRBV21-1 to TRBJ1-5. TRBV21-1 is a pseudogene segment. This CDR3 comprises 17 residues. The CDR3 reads CASSRRKGDTSNQPQHF. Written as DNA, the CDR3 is TGTGCCAGCAGCCGTAGGAAGGGAGATACCAGCAATCAGCCCCAGCATTTT.

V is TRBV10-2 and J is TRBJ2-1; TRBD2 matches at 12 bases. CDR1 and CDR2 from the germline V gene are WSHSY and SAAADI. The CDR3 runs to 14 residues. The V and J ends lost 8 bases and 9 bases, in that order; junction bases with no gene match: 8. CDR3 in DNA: TGCGCCAGCCGTCTAGCGGGGGGGCCCGTTGAGCAGTTCTTC. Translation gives CASRLAGGPVEQFF.

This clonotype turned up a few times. In DNA, the CDR3 is TGCAGTGCTAGAGGGGCCAGCGGGGGATACAATGAGCAGTTCTTC. This encodes CSARGASGGYNEQFF. J is TRBJ2-1 and V is TRBV20-1; 8 positions agree with TRBD2. The V gene's germline CDR1 is DFQATT and CDR2 SNEGSKA (reference sequence). V shed 1 base, J shed 4 bases, and the junction held 6 bases outside the gene matches. This CDR3 comprises 15 residues.

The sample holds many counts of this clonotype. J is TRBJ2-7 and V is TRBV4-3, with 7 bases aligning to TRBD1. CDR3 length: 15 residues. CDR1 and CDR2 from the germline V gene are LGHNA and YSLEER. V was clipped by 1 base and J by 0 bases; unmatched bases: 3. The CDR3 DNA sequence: TGCGCCAGCAGCCAAGGCCCAGGGGGCTCCTACGAGCAGTACTTC. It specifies CASSQGPGGSYEQYF.

Here the CDR3 DNA reads TGTGCCACCAGTGATTCAAGCAGGGGGCAGGGCAATCAGCCCCAGCATTTT. This translates into CATSDSSRGQGNQPQHF. The chain has TRBV24-1 and TRBJ1-5, with 8 nucleotides matching TRBD1. Germline V lookup: CDR1 KGHDR, CDR2 SFDVKD. The CDR3 is 17 amino acids. V trimming: 2 bases; J trimming: 2 bases; junction bases outside the gene matches: 7.

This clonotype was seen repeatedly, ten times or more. CDR3 region: CASSSETGLYGYTF. The CDR3 DNA reads TGTGCCAGCAGTTCAGAGACAGGGCTCTATGGCTACACCTTC. The chain employs TRBV6-5 and TRBJ1-2; 7 nucleotides align to TRBD1. Trimming cost V 4 bases and J 4 bases; bases outside gene matches: 6. Germline V lookup: CDR1 MNHEY, CDR2 SVGAGI. This CDR3 comprises 14 residues.

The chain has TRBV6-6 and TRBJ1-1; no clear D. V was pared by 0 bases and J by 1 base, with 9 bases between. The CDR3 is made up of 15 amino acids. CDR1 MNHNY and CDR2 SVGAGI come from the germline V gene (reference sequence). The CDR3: CASSYSREANTEAFF. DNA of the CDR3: TGTGCCAGCAGTTACTCGCGTGAGGCGAACACTGAAGCTTTCTTT.

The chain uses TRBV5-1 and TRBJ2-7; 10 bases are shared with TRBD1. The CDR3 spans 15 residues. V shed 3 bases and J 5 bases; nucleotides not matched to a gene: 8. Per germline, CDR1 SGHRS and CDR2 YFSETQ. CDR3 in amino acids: CASSSAGTGEDEQYV. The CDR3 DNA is TGCGCCAGCAGCTCCGCCGGGACAGGGGAAGACGAGCAGTACGTC.

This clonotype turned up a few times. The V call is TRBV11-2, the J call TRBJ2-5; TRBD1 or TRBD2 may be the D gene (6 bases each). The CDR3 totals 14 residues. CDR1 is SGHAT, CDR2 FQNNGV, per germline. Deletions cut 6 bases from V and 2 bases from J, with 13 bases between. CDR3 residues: CASRRGAGQETQYF. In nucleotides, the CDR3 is TGTGCCAGCAGAAGGGGGGCCGGACAAGAGACCCAGTACTTC.